A selection of T cell receptor beta chains follows, all from one sample in a study of T cells in Graves' hyperthyroidism and ophthalmopathy. TCRdb reprocessed the multiplex PCR reads with MiXCR, giving one entry per CDR3 protein. The sample lists almost 500,000 distinct CDR3 sequences, 20% to 25% occurring once. The specimen sequenced was blood. These receptors were taken from a woman between 65 and 79 years old with Graves' ophthalmopathy. CDR3s include the opening cysteine and the closing phenylalanine or tryptophan.

J gene,V gene,CDR3 protein
TRBJ2-7,TRBV13,CASTGRGARGYEQYF
TRBJ2-7,TRBV20-1,CSAALALALYEQYF
TRBJ2-2,TRBV7-9,CASSTNTGRSATGELFF
TRBJ2-7,TRBV7-9,CASSLQGLAGEQYF
TRBJ2-5,TRBV20-1,CSATSGEETQYF
TRBJ1-4,TRBV5-1,CASSASGTTNEKLFF
TRBJ2-3,TRBV2,CASSTTSTDTQYF
TRBJ2-2,TRBV19,CASSQGLADGELFF
TRBJ1-4,TRBV5-1,CASSSQQGSNEKLFF
TRBJ2-5,TRBV2,CASVGASRGLSQETQYF
TRBJ2-6,TRBV27,CASGLNRPSGANVLTF
TRBJ2-7,TRBV19,CASSAAPTGAYEQYF
TRBJ2-1,TRBV24-1,CATRLTGGSNEQFF
TRBJ1-2,TRBV9,CASSPPGEGNYGYTF
TRBJ2-3,TRBV5-1,CASTTSGASTDTQYF
TRBJ2-5,TRBV27,CASSGELAGGPTETQYF
TRBJ2-3,TRBV5-5,CASSHDRGGTDTQYF
TRBJ1-2,TRBV4-1,CASSRSGGYGYTF
TRBJ1-3,TRBV6-2/TRBV6-3,CACGQGNSGNTIYF
TRBJ1-1,TRBV19,CASSVSQGGNTEAFF
TRBJ2-3,TRBV30,CAWSGRNSDTQYF
TRBJ2-7,TRBV6-1,CASNRGQRYEQYF
TRBJ2-5,TRBV5-1,CASSPGTGLVETQYF
TRBJ2-3,TRBV10-2,CARPGPLPDTQYF
TRBJ2-7,TRBV6-5,CASSWSLPKDEQYF
TRBJ1-5,TRBV2,CASKDRISNQPQHF
TRBJ1-3,TRBV19,CASTRGLSGNTIYF
TRBJ2-7,TRBV3-1,CASSRTSAGGQYF
TRBJ1-5,TRBV12-3/TRBV12-4,CASRGGGGLGIGQPQHF
TRBJ2-3,TRBV12-3/TRBV12-4,CASSLVGRRVDTQYF
TRBJ1-1,TRBV5-1,CASSLRTVTEAFF
TRBJ1-5,TRBV5-6,CASSRTGGVGNQPQHF
TRBJ2-2,TRBV20-1,CSAIQAGAGELFF
TRBJ2-1,TRBV7-3,CASSSQGGSYNEQFF
TRBJ2-1,TRBV5-1,CASSLVASGRNEQFF
TRBJ2-1,TRBV4-1,CASSQPGSSYNEQFF
TRBJ2-3,TRBV25-1,CASTPEGWSGSTDTQYF
TRBJ2-5,TRBV3-1,CASSRSGRGGETQYF
TRBJ2-5,TRBV12-3/TRBV12-4,CASKLDPQGETQYF
TRBJ2-1,TRBV12-3/TRBV12-4,CASSLTGEGNEQFF
TRBJ1-4,TRBV18,CASSLGQSLEKLFF
TRBJ2-3,TRBV15,CATSRTPGRGTDTQYF
TRBJ2-7,TRBV7-8,CASSSPGQNTYEQYF
TRBJ1-4,TRBV24-1,CATSASTGGGEKLFF
TRBJ2-1,TRBV24-1,CATSDPRLGSGRATHGQSYNEQFF
TRBJ1-1,TRBV30,CAWSVAAGTEAFF
TRBJ2-3,TRBV3-1,CASSEAGGPSDTQYF
TRBJ2-7,TRBV12-3/TRBV12-4,CASSDGLAGGNSYEQYF